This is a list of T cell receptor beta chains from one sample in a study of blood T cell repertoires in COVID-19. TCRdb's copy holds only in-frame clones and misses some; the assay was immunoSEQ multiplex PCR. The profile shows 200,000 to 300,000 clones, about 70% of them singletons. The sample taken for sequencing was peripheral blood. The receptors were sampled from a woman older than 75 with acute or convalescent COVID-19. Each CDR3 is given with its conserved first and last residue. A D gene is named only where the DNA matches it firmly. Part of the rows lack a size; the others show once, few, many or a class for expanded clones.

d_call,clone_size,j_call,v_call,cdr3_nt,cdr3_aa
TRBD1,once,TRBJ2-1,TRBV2,TGTGCCAGCAGTGGGGACAGGGGTCGTAACAATGAGCAGTTCTTC,CASSGDRGRNNEQFF
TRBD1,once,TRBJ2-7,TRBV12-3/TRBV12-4,TGTGCCACCGGGACAGGCACCTACGAGCAGTACTTC,CATGTGTYEQYF
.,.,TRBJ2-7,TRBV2,TGTGCCAGCACCGTCCGGGACATAGGGGTCGAGCAGTACTTC,CASTVRDIGVEQYF
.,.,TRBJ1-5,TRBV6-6,TGTGCCAGCAGTTACGGGCCCGGCCGGGGTCAGCCCCAGCATTTT,CASSYGPGRGQPQHF
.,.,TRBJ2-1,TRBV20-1,TGCAGTGCTAGGGCTTACAATGAGCAGTTCTTC,CSARAYNEQFF
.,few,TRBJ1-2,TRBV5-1,TGCGCCAGCAGCCCGGACAATGGCTACACCTTC,CASSPDNGYTF
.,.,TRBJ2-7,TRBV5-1,TGCGCCAGCAGCCCCTTAGGGGGGGGAAGGTCCTACGAGCAGTACTTC,CASSPLGGGRSYEQYF
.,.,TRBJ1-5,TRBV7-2,TGTGCCAGCAGCTTAGATAGGGAGTGGAGCAATCAGCCCCAGCATTTT,CASSLDREWSNQPQHF
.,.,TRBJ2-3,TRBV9,TGTGCCAGCAGCGCTCGGACAGGCACAGATACGCAGTATTTT,CASSARTGTDTQYF
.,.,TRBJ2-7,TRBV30,TGTGCCTGGAGTGGGGGAGCCTACGAGCAGTACTTC,CAWSGGAYEQYF
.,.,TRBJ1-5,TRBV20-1,TGCAGTGCTAGTAACAGGAATAGCAATCAGCCCCAGCATTTT,CSASNRNSNQPQHF
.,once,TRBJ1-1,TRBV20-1,TGCAGTGCTAGTAACGGGGGTCGCGCTGAAGCTTTCTTT,CSASNGGRAEAFF
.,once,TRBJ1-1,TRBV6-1,TGTGCCAGCAGTGAATTCGCCAGATTTGAAGCTTTCTTT,CASSEFARFEAFF
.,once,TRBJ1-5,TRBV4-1,TGCGCCAGCAGCCCCACAGGGCCCAATCAGCCCCAGCATTTT,CASSPTGPNQPQHF
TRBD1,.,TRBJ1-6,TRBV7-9,TGTGCCAGCAGCTTAGGGACAGGGGAAAATTCACCCCTCCACTTT,CASSLGTGENSPLHF
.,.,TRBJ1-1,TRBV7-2,TGTGCCAGCAGCTTAGTGAGGAACACTGAAGCTTTCTTT,CASSLVRNTEAFF
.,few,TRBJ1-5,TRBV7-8,TGTGCCAGCAGCTTAGGTGCGGGGGCCCAGCCCCAGCATTTT,CASSLGAGAQPQHF
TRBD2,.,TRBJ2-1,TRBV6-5,TGTGCCAGCCTAACCGGGACTAGCGGGAGTGATGAGCAGTTCTTC,CASLTGTSGSDEQFF
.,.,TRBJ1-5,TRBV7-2,TGTGCCAGCAGCTTAGCTTCCAGGGTCGGTCAGCCCCAGCATTTT,CASSLASRVGQPQHF
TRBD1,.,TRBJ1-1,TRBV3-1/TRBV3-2,TGTGCCAGCAGCCAATACGGGACAGGGGGCTTGACTTTCTTT,CASSQYGTGGLTFF
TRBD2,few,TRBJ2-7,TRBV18,TGTGCCAGCTCACTAGGACTAGCGGCCTACGAGCAGTACTTC,CASSLGLAAYEQYF
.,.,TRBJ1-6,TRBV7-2,TGTGCCAGCAGACCGGGACAAAATAATTCACCCCTCCACTTT,CASRPGQNNSPLHF
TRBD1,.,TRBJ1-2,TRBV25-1,TGTGCCAGCCGACGACAGGGCGGGTATGGCTACACCTTC,CASRRQGGYGYTF
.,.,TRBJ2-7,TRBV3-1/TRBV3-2,TGTGCCAGCAGCCAAGGCCCGACAGGACCATACGAGCAGTACTTC,CASSQGPTGPYEQYF
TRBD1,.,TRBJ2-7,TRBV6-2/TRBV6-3,TGTGCCAGCAGCCGACAGGGGGCGGGTTACGAGCAGTACTTC,CASSRQGAGYEQYF